This T cell receptor beta chain derives from a study of T cell responses to AZD1222 COVID-19 vaccine. Across the study: Second doses at about 4 or about 12 weeks were pooled.

This clone was seen only a few times. Trimming removed 5 bases from V and 4 bases from J, with 14 bases in between. Per the germline V gene, CDR1 is LGHDT and CDR2 is YNNKEL (reference sequence). This CDR3 has 14 amino acids. Profiled with immunoSEQ multiplex PCR; TCRdb holds only in-frame clones, not every one. This table holds about 130,000 clones, about nine tenths found once. The receptor comes from an adult in good health. V and J are TRBV3-1 (or the pseudogene TRBV3-2) and TRBJ1-2, with unresolved D. Sample: peripheral blood, taken on day 0 of AZD1222 vaccination. The CDR3 loop reads CASSVQGVSYGYTF. Here the CDR3 DNA reads TGTGCCAGCAGCGTCCAAGGAGTTAGCTATGGCTACACCTTC.